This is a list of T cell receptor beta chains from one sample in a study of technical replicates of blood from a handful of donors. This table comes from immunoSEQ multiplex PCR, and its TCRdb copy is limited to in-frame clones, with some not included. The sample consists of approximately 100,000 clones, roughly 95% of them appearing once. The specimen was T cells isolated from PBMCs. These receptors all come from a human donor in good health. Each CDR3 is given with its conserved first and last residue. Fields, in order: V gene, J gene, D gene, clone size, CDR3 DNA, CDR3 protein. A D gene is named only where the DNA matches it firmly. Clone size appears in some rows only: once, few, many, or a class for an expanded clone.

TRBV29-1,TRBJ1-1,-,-,TGCAGCGTTGAAACAGGGTCTGAAACTGAAGCTTTCTTT,CSVETGSETEAFF
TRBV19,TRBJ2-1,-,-,TGTGCCAGTCTCTCAGGTGGTCGATTTAAAAGCTCCTACAATGAGCAGTTCTTC,CASLSGGRFKSSYNEQFF
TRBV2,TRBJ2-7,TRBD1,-,TGTGCCAGCAGGAAGGTGGACAGGGGCGAGCAGTACTTC,CASRKVDRGEQYF
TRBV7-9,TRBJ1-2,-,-,TGTGCCAGCAGCCCCCTAGGGCAGGGTACATATGGCTACACCTTC,CASSPLGQGTYGYTF
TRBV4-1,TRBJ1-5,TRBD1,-,TGCGCCAGCAGCCAAGGGACAGGCTCCCCCACTAAGAGGAGCAATCAGCCCCAGCATTTT,CASSQGTGSPTKRSNQPQHF
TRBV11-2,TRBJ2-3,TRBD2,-,TGTGCCAGCAGCCCGGGACTATCAAATACGCAGTATTTT,CASSPGLSNTQYF
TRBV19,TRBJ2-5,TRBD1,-,TGTGCCAGTAGTGCCCCAGGACAGGGTGTTGAGGAGACCCAGTACTTC,CASSAPGQGVEETQYF
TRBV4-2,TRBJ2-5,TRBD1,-,TGTGCCAGCAGCCAAGGATTTCAGCTTGGACAGGGTGGAGAGACCCAGTACTTC,CASSQGFQLGQGGETQYF
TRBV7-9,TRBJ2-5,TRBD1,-,TGTGCCAGCAGCTTACTCGACGACGGCCGGGACAGCCTCCAAGAGACCCAGTACTTC,CASSLLDDGRDSLQETQYF
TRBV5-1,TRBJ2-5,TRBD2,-,TGCGCCAGCAGCTTGGAGGGGACTAGCGGTTTCCAAGAGACCCAGTACTTC,CASSLEGTSGFQETQYF
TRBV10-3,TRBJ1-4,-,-,TGTGCCATCAGTGAGCGGATGCAGGGATTCTTCGAAAAACTGTTTTTT,CAISERMQGFFEKLFF
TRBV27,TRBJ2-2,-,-,TGTGCCAGCAGTTTATGGCAGAACACCGGGGAGCTGTTTTTT,CASSLWQNTGELFF
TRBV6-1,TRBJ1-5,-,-,TGTGCCAGCAGTGAAGGGTTAACAGGCATTAATCAGCCCCAGCATTTT,CASSEGLTGINQPQHF
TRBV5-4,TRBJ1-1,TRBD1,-,TGTGCCAGCAGCTTGGAGGGGGCAGGAACTGAAGCTTTCTTT,CASSLEGAGTEAFF
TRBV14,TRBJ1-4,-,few,TGTGCCAGCAGCCAAGTTCGGGCCTATTCGGGGGAGGAACTGTTTTTT,CASSQVRAYSGEELFF
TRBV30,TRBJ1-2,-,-,TGTGCCTGGAGTCAATCGATGAGGCTGGGCTACACCTTC,CAWSQSMRLGYTF
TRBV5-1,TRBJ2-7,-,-,TGCGCCAGCAGCTTGACAGGGTTCCCTCTGTCCTCCTTCTCCTACGAGCAGTACTTC,CASSLTGFPLSSFSYEQYF
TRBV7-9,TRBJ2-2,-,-,TGTGCCAGCAGCCCACAACCGACAGTTGGGGAGCTGTTTTTT,CASSPQPTVGELFF
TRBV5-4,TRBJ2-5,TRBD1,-,TGTGCCAGCAGCGATTACAGGGGTGGAGAGACCCAGTACTTC,CASSDYRGGETQYF
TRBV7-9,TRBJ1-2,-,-,TGTGCCAGCAGCTTAGCAGTCTATGGCTATGGCTACACCTTC,CASSLAVYGYGYTF
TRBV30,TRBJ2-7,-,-,TGTGCCTGGACCTTCCCCCGGGCAGGGTCCTACGAGCAGTACTTC,CAWTFPRAGSYEQYF